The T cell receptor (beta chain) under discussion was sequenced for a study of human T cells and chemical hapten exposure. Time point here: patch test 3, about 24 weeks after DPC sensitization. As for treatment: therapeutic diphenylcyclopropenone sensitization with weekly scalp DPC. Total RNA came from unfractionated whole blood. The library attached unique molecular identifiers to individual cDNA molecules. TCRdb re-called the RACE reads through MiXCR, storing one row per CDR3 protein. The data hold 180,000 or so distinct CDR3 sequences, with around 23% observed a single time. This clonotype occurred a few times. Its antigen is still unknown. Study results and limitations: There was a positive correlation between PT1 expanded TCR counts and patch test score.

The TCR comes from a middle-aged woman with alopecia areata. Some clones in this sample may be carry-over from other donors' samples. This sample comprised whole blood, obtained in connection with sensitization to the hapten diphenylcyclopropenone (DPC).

CDR3 sequence reads: CASRGWDEQFF. CDR3 bases: TGCGCCAGCAGGGGGTGGGATGAGCAGTTCTTC. V usage is TRBV5-1 and J usage is TRBJ2-1; D remains unclear. CDR1 and CDR2 (germline): SGHRS, YFSETQ. The length of the CDR3 is 11 residues. V gave up 5 bases and J gave up 8 bases, with 8 bases separating them.